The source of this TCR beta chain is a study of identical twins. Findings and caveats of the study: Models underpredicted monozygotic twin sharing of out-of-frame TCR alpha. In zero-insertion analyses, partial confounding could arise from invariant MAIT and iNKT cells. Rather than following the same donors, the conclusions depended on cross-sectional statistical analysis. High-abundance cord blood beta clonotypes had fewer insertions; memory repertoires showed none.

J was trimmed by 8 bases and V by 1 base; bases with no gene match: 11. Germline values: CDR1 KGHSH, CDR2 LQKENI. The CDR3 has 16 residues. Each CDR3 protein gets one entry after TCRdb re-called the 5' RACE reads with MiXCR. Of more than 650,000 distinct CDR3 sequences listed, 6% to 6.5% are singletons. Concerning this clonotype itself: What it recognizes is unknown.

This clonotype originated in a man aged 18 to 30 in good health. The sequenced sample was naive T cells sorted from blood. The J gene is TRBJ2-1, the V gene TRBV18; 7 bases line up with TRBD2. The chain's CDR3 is CASSPLGAGVTDEQFF. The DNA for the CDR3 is TGTGCCAGCTCACCACTGGGTGCGGGAGTTACGGATGAGCAGTTCTTC.